Below, 9 T cell receptor beta chains from the same sample are listed, as sequenced in a study of OX40 agonist ivuxolimab in advanced cancers. Clones were read by immunoSEQ multiplex PCR, and TCRdb kept only the in-frame ones, dropping some. The sample gives approximately 50,000 clones, approximately 80% of which show up once; more than 2.5% is in the top ten. The sequences come from CD4+ or CD8+ T cells sorted from blood, collected in a trial of the OX40 agonist ivuxolimab. Source of these receptors: an adult with an advanced solid tumor such as melanoma, head and neck, liver or kidney cancer.

This chain links TRBV5-1 with TRBJ1-2, with 8 bases that match TRBD1. Germline V gives CDR1 SGHRS, CDR2 YFSETQ. Trimming removed 4 bases from V and 7 bases from J; junction bases left unmatched: 3. The CDR3 is 12 residues long. The CDR3 coding sequence is TGCGCCAGCAGCCTGGACAGGGCTGGCTACACCTTC. Its protein product is CASSLDRAGYTF.

The chain couples TRBV5-6 to TRBJ2-5, with a possible D match to TRBD2 (5 bases). CDR1 is SGHDT and CDR2 is YYEEEE in the germline V gene. The CDR3 covers 13 residues. V shed 5 bases and J shed 0 bases, with 8 bases lying between them. The CDR3 DNA reads TGTGCCAGCAGTGGGAGAAACCAAGAGACCCAGTACTTC. As protein: CASSGRNQETQYF.

The chain couples TRBV27 to TRBJ2-6; tentatively, D is TRBD1 (6 bases). Germline loops: CDR1 MNHEY, CDR2 SMNVEV (reference sequence). V shed 3 bases and J shed 2 bases, with 14 bases lying between them. This CDR3 is built from 17 residues. For the CDR3, the DNA is TGTGCCAGCAGTTTTCGACAGGCCGGCCCTGGGGCCAACGTCCTGACTTTC. Amino acid sequence: CASSFRQAGPGANVLTF.

The rearrangement joins TRBV11-1 to TRBJ2-3; 12 nucleotides match TRBD2. Germline CDR1 and CDR2: SGHAT and FQDESV (reference sequence). V gave up 5 bases and J gave up 0 bases; unmatched junction bases: 6. The CDR3 is 17 residues long. Here the CDR3 reads CASSRTSGAPSTDTQYF. The CDR3 nucleotides read TGTGCCAGCAGCCGGACTAGCGGGGCTCCTAGCACAGATACGCAGTATTTT.

The chain joins TRBV5-6 to TRBJ2-3, with TRBD2 identical over 10 bases. Germline CDR1 and CDR2: SGHDT and YYEEEE. V lost 4 bases to trimming and J lost 2 bases; unmatched junction nucleotides: 4. CDR3 size: 15 residues. This CDR3 is CASSPGTSDTDTQYF. The CDR3 bases are TGTGCCAGCAGCCCCGGGACTAGCGACACAGATACGCAGTATTTT. The variable domain in full, with the rest retrieved from reference TRBV5-6 and TRBJ2-3, is DAGVTQSPTHLIKTRGQQVTLRCSPKSGHDTVSWYQQALGQGPQFIFQYYEEEERQRGNFPDRFSGHQFPNYSSELNVNALLLGDSALYLCASSPGTSDTDTQYFGPGTRLTVL.

V is TRBV18 and J is TRBJ1-1, with a tentative D call TRBD1 (5 bases). CDR3 length: 15 residues. Germline V gene lookup returns CDR1 KGHSH and CDR2 LQKENI. V was clipped by 3 bases and J by 2 bases, with 13 bases between them. CDR3 in amino acids: CASSPSAGINTEAFF. Written as DNA, the CDR3 is TGTGCCAGCTCACCGTCTGCAGGGATAAACACTGAAGCTTTCTTT.

This clone was observed a few times. The chain recombines TRBV2 with TRBJ1-2; D is ambiguous. Germline-derived CDR1 and CDR2 are SNHLY and FYNNEI. The CDR3 runs 13 residues. Between the trimmed V and J ends, which lost 3 bases and 2 bases, there was a span of 7 bases. CDR3 sequence reads: CASSDGTNYGYTF. CDR3 DNA sequence: TGTGCCAGCAGTGATGGAACGAACTATGGCTACACCTTC. Using reference TRBV2 and TRBJ1-2 for the parts outside the CDR3, the full variable domain is EPEVTQTPSHQVTQMGQEVILRCVPISNHLYFYWYRQILGQKVEFLVSFYNNEISEKSEIFDDQFSVERPDGSNFTLKIRSTKLEDSAMYFCASSDGTNYGYTFGSGTRLTVV.

The rearrangement joins TRBV6-1 to TRBJ1-5; D remains ambiguous. The V end lost 5 bases, the J end lost 0 bases, and 8 bases lay between the germline ends. The CDR3 is made up of 14 amino acids. Germline V gene sequence: CDR1 MNHNS, CDR2 SASEGT. The CDR3 DNA sequence: TGTGCCAGCAGTCAAGACTATAGCAATCAGCCCCAGCATTTT. Protein: CASSQDYSNQPQHF.

The chain recombines TRBV4-2 with TRBJ2-2; 7 bases map to TRBD2. Germline V lookup: CDR1 LGHNA, CDR2 YNFKEQ. The CDR3 covers 18 residues. V trimming: 0 bases; J trimming: 0 bases; junction bases outside the gene matches: 7. CDR3 protein: CASSQEGPSGSNTGELFF. CDR3 nucleotide sequence: TGTGCCAGCAGCCAAGAGGGTCCTAGCGGCTCGAACACCGGGGAGCTGTTTTTT.